The TCR beta chain under discussion was sequenced for a study of T-cell memory formation after mild COVID-19. The CDR3 covers 13 residues. Germline lookup yields CDR1 MNHNS and CDR2 SASEGT. Deletions cut 4 bases from V and 2 bases from J, with 9 bases between. The authors produced TCR alpha and TCR beta cDNA libraries with sample barcodes and UMIs by 5'RACE using constant-segment primers. MiXCR, applied by TCRdb to the 5' RACE reads, yields one record per CDR3 protein. The sample yields about 470,000 distinct CDR3 sequences, around 27% seen once. This clonotype was seen a handful of times. This TCR was recovered from an adult woman who had mild COVID-19 (a few samples of this study predate the infection). Cell type and time point are not known. V usage is TRBV6-1 and J usage is TRBJ2-7; D remains ambiguous. Sequenced material: PBMCs or a T cell subset sorted from them (not recorded which). CDR3 coding DNA: TGTGCCAGCAGTGTTAACAGAGCCTACGAGCAGTACTTC. Protein: CASSVNRAYEQYF.